The 17 T cell receptor beta chains below were found in one sample sequenced in a study of blood T cell repertoires in COVID-19 (dated by TCRdb to the early 2020s). Receptor amplification or capture employed the immunoSEQ multiplex PCR assay. Held by TCRdb, this immuneACCESS table contains in-frame sequences only and omits some clones. Under half of the omission traces to an unresolved V gene where checked; the cause of the rest is unknown. Recorded for this sample are nearly 250,000 clones; around nine tenths of them occurred a single time. The ten most abundant clones make up under 2% of the sample. Sequenced input: peripheral blood. These receptors originate from a woman between 55 and 75 years old who had recovered from COVID-19.

In its sample, this clone was seen once. The chain's CDR3 is CASSPSAGGNTIYF. In nucleotides, the CDR3 is TGTGCCAGCTCACCAAGTGCAGGGGGAAACACCATATATTTT. This chain uses TRBV18 with TRBJ1-3, with D tentatively TRBD1 (5 bases). CDR3 length: 14 residues. Trimming removed 2 bases from V and 4 bases from J, with 9 bases in between. Germline V gives CDR1 KGHSH, CDR2 LQKENI. Supplemented by reference TRBV18 and TRBJ1-3, the full variable domain reads NAGVMQNPRHLVRRRGQEARLRCSPMKGHSHVYWYRQLPEEGLKFMVYLQKENIIDESGMPKERFSAEFPKEGPSILRIQQVVRGDSAAYFCASSPSAGGNTIYFGEGSWLTVV.

This rearrangement joins TRBV9 to TRBJ2-7, with TRBD1 identical over 9 bases. V was pared by 4 bases and J by 5 bases, with 7 bases of the junction left unmatched. Germline V gene sequence: CDR1 SGDLS, CDR2 YYNGEE. The CDR3 sequence is 14 residues long. The CDR3: CASSMDRGLDEQYF. In DNA form, the CDR3 reads TGTGCCAGCAGCATGGACAGGGGCCTGGACGAGCAGTACTTC.

The genes are TRBV18 and TRBJ2-6; possible D gene TRBD1, 5 bases. V shed 6 bases and J shed 1 base, with 13 bases lying between them. Germline lookup yields CDR1 KGHSH and CDR2 LQKENI. The CDR3 is 16 amino acids. The CDR3 spells CASSPEAGSGANVLTF. The DNA for the CDR3 is TGTGCCAGCTCCCCTGAGGCAGGGTCTGGGGCCAACGTCCTGACTTTC.

This CDR3 is CASSRTGYTDTQYF. CDR3 nucleotides: TGTGCCAGCTCACGGACAGGTTACACAGATACGCAGTATTTT. The chain has TRBV18 and TRBJ2-3; TRBD1 agrees at 7 bases. Germline assignment: CDR1 KGHSH and CDR2 LQKENI. With V trimmed by 4 bases and J by 2 bases, 3 bases remained unmatched. This CDR3 region has 14 residues.

This clone was seen just once. The chain combines TRBV5-4 with TRBJ1-4, with a possible D match to TRBD1 (6 bases). The CDR3 consists of 16 residues. Trimming removed 0 bases at V and 4 bases at J, with 13 bases between. Germline lookup yields CDR1 SGHNT and CDR2 YYREEE (reference sequence). CDR3 nucleotide sequence: TGTGCCAGCAGCTTGGTTCTGGGGGCGGGTAATGAAAAACTGTTTTTT. Protein: CASSLVLGAGNEKLFF. The variable domain in full, completed from reference TRBV5-4 and TRBJ1-4, reads ETGVTQSPTHLIKTRGQQVTLRCSSQSGHNTVSWYQQALGQGPQFIFQYYREEENGRGNFPPRFSGLQFPNYSSELNVNALELDDSALYLCASSLVLGAGNEKLFFGSGTQLSVL.

The rearrangement uses TRBV7-8 and TRBJ2-7; D not resolved. This CDR3 spans 14 amino acids. The V and J ends lost 1 base and 3 bases respectively, with 10 bases between them. The germline CDR1 and CDR2 sequences are SGHVS and FQNEAQ. CDR3 residues: CASSLVSTGYEQYF. In DNA, the CDR3 is TGTGCCAGCAGCTTAGTTTCGACTGGCTACGAGCAGTACTTC.

This clone was seen only a few times. The rearrangement links TRBV18 to TRBJ1-2, with D maybe TRBD1 (6 bases). Germline CDR1 is KGHSH and CDR2 is LQKENI. The CDR3 totals 14 residues. Trimming removed 4 bases from V and 10 bases from J, with 19 bases in between. The CDR3 nucleotides read TGTGCCAGCTCACAAAGCCGGGACACGACGGACTACACCTTC. Its translation: CASSQSRDTTDYTF.

The genes are TRBV10-3 and TRBJ1-2, with D possibly matching TRBD1 (6 bases). The germline CDR1 and CDR2 sequences are ENHRY and SYGVKD. This CDR3 is 14 amino acids long. V was pared by 0 bases and J by 4 bases, with 9 bases between. The CDR3 reads CAISESQGSYGYTF. CDR3 sequence (DNA): TGTGCCATCAGTGAGTCACAGGGATCCTATGGCTACACCTTC.

The chain recombines TRBV10-3 with TRBJ2-3; 11 bases are shared with TRBD2. This CDR3 is built from 15 residues. V gave up 11 bases and J gave up 5 bases; unmatched junction bases: 12. The germline V gene has CDR1 ENHRY and CDR2 SYGVKD. CDR3 nucleotides: TGTGCCTCCCGGGATAGCGGGGGGGTGGGAGATACGCAGTATTTT. This sequence encodes CASRDSGGVGDTQYF.

The rearrangement links TRBV18 to TRBJ1-6, with 11 bases matching TRBD1. Looked up from germline, CDR1 is KGHSH and CDR2 is LQKENI. With V trimmed by 6 bases and J by 8 bases, 9 bases remained unmatched. The CDR3 totals 16 residues. The chain's CDR3 is CASSLDRGLMDSPLHF. The CDR3 DNA reads TGTGCCAGCTCCTTGGACAGGGGGCTTATGGATTCACCCCTCCACTTT.

This clone was seen only a few times. The rearrangement uses TRBV6-6 and TRBJ2-4; TRBD1 agrees at 10 bases. Germline V CDR1 and CDR2: MNHNY, SVGAGI (reference sequence). V shed 2 bases and J 8 bases; nucleotides not matched to a gene: 3. The CDR3 has 14 amino acids. The CDR3 coding sequence is TGTGCCAGCAGTTACGGACAGGGGGGGGACATTCAGTACTTC. It encodes CASSYGQGGDIQYF.

The V call is TRBV5-1, the J call TRBJ2-1, with 8 nucleotides matching TRBD2. V was clipped by 2 bases and J by 6 bases; unmatched bases: 7. The CDR3 runs 15 residues. Per the germline V gene, CDR1 is SGHRS and CDR2 is YFSETQ. The DNA for the CDR3 is TGCGCCAGCAGCTTTCTCACGGGGGGGCCCAATGAGCAGTTCTTC. It encodes CASSFLTGGPNEQFF.

This clone was observed a handful of times. The chain recombines TRBV27 with TRBJ2-2; the D gene is possibly TRBD2 (6 bases). The CDR3 consists of 16 residues. V lost 5 bases and J 4 bases, leaving 17 bases between the germline ends. Germline CDR1 MNHEY, CDR2 SMNVEV (reference sequence). The CDR3 spells CASSNPAGRGTGELFF. DNA of the CDR3: TGTGCCAGCAGTAACCCAGCAGGGCGGGGCACCGGGGAGCTGTTTTTT.

The rearrangement joins TRBV3-1 (or the pseudogene TRBV3-2) to TRBJ1-6; no clear D. Germline V gives CDR1 LGHDT, CDR2 YNNKEL (reference sequence). The V gene lost 2 bases and the J gene lost 10 bases, with 9 bases spanning the gap. The CDR3 contains 13 residues. For the CDR3, the DNA is TGTGCCAGCAGCCAATCTACTCGGTCACCCCTCCACTTT. Its translation is CASSQSTRSPLHF.

The chain has TRBV4-2 and TRBJ2-1, with 9 bases fitting TRBD2. Germline lookup yields CDR1 LGHNA and CDR2 YNFKEQ. After removal of 2 bases from V and 8 bases from J, the junction contained 10 bases not matched to a gene. The length of the CDR3 is 16 residues. The CDR3 region has the DNA TGTGCCAGCAGCCAACAGGGGCGGGGGGGCATCTATGAGCAGTTCTTC. Amino acids: CASSQQGRGGIYEQFF.

The gene calls are TRBV10-3 and TRBJ1-2; tentative D call: TRBD1 (5 bases). Germline lookup yields CDR1 ENHRY and CDR2 SYGVKD. V lost 10 bases, J lost 1 base, and 13 bases lay in between. The CDR3 extends over 13 amino acids. The CDR3 protein is CATYDSSNYGYTF. The CDR3 nucleotides are TGTGCCACCTACGACAGTAGTAACTATGGCTACACCTTC.

V is TRBV27 and J is TRBJ2-7; D is undetermined. The CDR3 is made up of 13 amino acids. V gave up 1 base and J gave up 0 bases, with 4 bases separating them. Germline CDR1 and CDR2: MNHEY and SMNVEV (reference sequence). CDR3 loop: CASSLWASYEQYF. The CDR3 DNA follows: TGTGCCAGCAGTTTATGGGCCTCCTACGAGCAGTACTTC.